Presented here are 14 T cell receptor beta chains from one specimen sequenced in a study of cytomegalovirus exposure and HLA in healthy donors. The PCR ran on 60 Vbeta and 13 Jbeta primers. Sequencing used immunoSEQ multiplex PCR; TCRdb keeps in-frame clones, though not all of them. The sample holds around 100,000 clones, about 69% seen once. The sample taken for sequencing was PBMCs. These receptor sequences come from a human donor in good health.

CDR3 amino acids: CASSTTGLPLTGELFF. CDR3 nucleotide sequence: TGTGCCAGTAGTACGACAGGTTTGCCCCTCACCGGGGAGCTGTTTTTT. V usage is TRBV19 and J usage is TRBJ2-2; the D gene is possibly TRBD1 (6 bases). The V end was cut by 4 bases, the J end by 4 bases, with 16 bases between. The CDR3 covers 16 residues. Germline V CDR1 and CDR2: LNHDA, SQIVND (reference sequence). Variable domain in full (rest from reference TRBV19 and TRBJ2-2): DGGITQSPKYLFRKEGQNVTLSCEQNLNHDAMYWYRQDPGQGLRLIYYSQIVNDFQKGDIAEGYSVSREKKESFPLTVTSAQKNPTAFYLCASSTTGLPLTGELFFGEGSRLTVL.

This chain connects TRBV28 to TRBJ2-7; weak D call: TRBD2 (6 bases). This CDR3 spans 14 amino acids. Germline assignment: CDR1 MDHEN and CDR2 SYDVKM. Trimming removed 5 bases at V and 4 bases at J, with 15 bases between. Written as DNA, the CDR3 is TGTGCCAGCAGTCCATGGAGGGGCGGGTACGAGCAGTACTTC. Translated, it gives CASSPWRGGYEQYF.

This chain connects TRBV2 to TRBJ2-7; TRBD2 aligns across 7 bases. V lost 3 bases, J lost 0 bases, and 2 bases stayed unmatched. Germline V gene sequence: CDR1 SNHLY, CDR2 FYNNEI. The CDR3 sequence is 14 residues long. Written as DNA, the CDR3 is TGTGCCAGCAGTGACCGGGGGGACTCCTACGAGCAGTACTTC. Residues: CASSDRGDSYEQYF. Full variable domain (outside the CDR3, taken from reference TRBV2 and TRBJ2-7): EPEVTQTPSHQVTQMGQEVILRCVPISNHLYFYWYRQILGQKVEFLVSFYNNEISEKSEIFDDQFSVERPDGSNFTLKIRSTKLEDSAMYFCASSDRGDSYEQYFGPGTRLTVT.

There are a few counts of this clone. This sequence joins TRBV2 and TRBJ2-5; D call uncertain. Germline V lookup: CDR1 SNHLY, CDR2 FYNNEI. The CDR3 has 13 amino acids. The V end lost 6 bases, the J end lost 5 bases, and 13 bases lay between the germline ends. The CDR3 DNA sequence: TGTGCCAGCAGCGCTATTTCTATGGAGACCCAGTACTTC. Protein: CASSAISMETQYF.

The J gene is TRBJ2-7, the V gene TRBV29-1; D possibly corresponds to TRBD1 (7 bases). Per the germline V gene, CDR1 is SQVTM and CDR2 is ANQGSEA. Trimming took 4 bases from V and 6 from J, leaving 13 bases between them. The length of the CDR3 is 12 residues. CDR3 region: CSVAQGGGEQYF. The CDR3 DNA follows: TGCAGCGTTGCCCAGGGGGGTGGCGAGCAGTACTTC.

This rearrangement joins TRBV5-1 to TRBJ2-3; TRBD2 might be the D (5 bases). Germline CDR1 is SGHRS and CDR2 is YFSETQ. This CDR3 is 14 amino acids long. Deletions cut 0 bases from V and 8 bases from J, with 13 bases between. This chain's CDR3 is CASSLVRDESTQYF. The CDR3 nucleotides read TGCGCCAGCAGCTTGGTTCGGGATGAAAGTACGCAGTATTTT.

The chain couples TRBV28 to TRBJ2-2, with D possibly matching TRBD1 (6 bases). In germline, CDR1 is MDHEN, CDR2 SYDVKM. V lost 0 bases, J lost 6 bases, and 11 bases lay in between. The length of the CDR3 is 15 residues. The CDR3 is CASSLWTGMAGELFF. In nucleotides, the CDR3 is TGTGCCAGCAGTTTATGGACAGGAATGGCCGGGGAGCTGTTTTTT.

The chain uses TRBV19 and TRBJ2-2; D ambiguous. CDR3 length equals 12 residues. Germline V gene sequence: CDR1 LNHDA, CDR2 SQIVND (reference sequence). The V end was cut by 3 bases, the J end by 5 bases, with 4 bases between. DNA of the CDR3: TGTGCCAGTAGTATTAAAACCGGGGAGCTGTTTTTT. Translation gives CASSIKTGELFF.

The V call is TRBV29-1, the J call TRBJ1-3, with D perhaps matching TRBD1 (6 bases). CDR1 is SQVTM, CDR2 ANQGSEA, per germline. The CDR3 extends over 13 amino acids. V was clipped by 6 bases and J by 1 base, with 10 bases between them. CDR3 in amino acids: CSVLQGSGNTIYF. CDR3 DNA sequence: TGCAGCGTCCTGCAGGGGTCTGGAAACACCATATATTTT.

This clone was recorded a few times. The genes are TRBV25-1 and TRBJ1-3; D might be TRBD1 (5 bases). V gave up 1 base and J gave up 0 bases, with 7 bases separating them. Germline V CDR1 and CDR2: MGHDK, SYGVNS. CDR3 length equals 15 residues. The chain's CDR3 is CASSEWGGSGNTIYF. The CDR3 DNA follows: TGTGCCAGCAGTGAATGGGGGGGCTCTGGAAACACCATATATTTT.

The chain carries TRBV6-5 and TRBJ2-2; D might be TRBD2 (5 bases). CDR1 and CDR2 from the germline V gene are MNHEY and SVGAGI. This CDR3 comprises 15 residues. Trimming cost V 0 bases and J 4 bases, with 9 bases left between them. CDR3 coding DNA: TGTGCCAGCAGTTACTCAGCCGGGGTCACCGGGGAGCTGTTTTTT. This translates into CASSYSAGVTGELFF.

A single count supports this clone. This chain connects TRBV28 to TRBJ2-1, with a possible D match to TRBD1 (5 bases). V gave up 3 bases and J gave up 1 base, with 19 bases separating them. CDR1 and CDR2 from the germline V gene are MDHEN and SYDVKM. The CDR3 spans 18 residues. The CDR3 DNA reads as TGTGCCAGCAGTTTCCTAGGGGCATCGGAAACATCCTACAATGAGCAGTTCTTC. Protein sequence: CASSFLGASETSYNEQFF.

The J gene is TRBJ2-6, the V gene TRBV5-1, with TRBD1 matching over 11 bases. Germline CDR1 and CDR2: SGHRS and YFSETQ. The CDR3 is 18 amino acids. V lost 3 bases and J lost 1; bases outside the gene matches: 6. In DNA form, the CDR3 reads TGCGCCAGCAGCTCTACCGGGACAGGGGGGTCTGGGGCCAACGTCCTGACTTTC. Its translation is CASSSTGTGGSGANVLTF. Combining the CDR3 with reference TRBV5-1 and TRBJ2-6 gives the whole variable domain KAGVTQTPRYLIKTRGQQVTLSCSPISGHRSVSWYQQTPGQGLQFLFEYFSETQRNKGNFPGRFSGRQFSNSRSEMNVSTLELGDSALYLCASSSTGTGGSGANVLTFGAGSRLTVL.

There are a few counts of this clone. Other nucleotide sequences from this sample produce the same CDR3. The V gene is TRBV9, the J gene TRBJ1-1; 12 bases match TRBD1. The ends lost 9 bases at V and 5 bases at J; junction bases unmatched: 20. Germline V gives CDR1 SGDLS, CDR2 YYNGEE. CDR3 length equals 18 residues. DNA of the CDR3: TGTGCCACAAAGGGACAGGGGGCATTGGAACTCATGGGGACTGAAGCTTTCTTT. Translation gives CATKGQGALELMGTEAFF. The full variable domain, with the rest looked up from reference TRBV9 and TRBJ1-1, is DSGVTQTPKHLITATGQRVTLRCSPRSGDLSVYWYQQSLDQGLQFLIQYYNGEERAKGNILERFSAQQFPDLHSELNLSSLELGDSALYFCATKGQGALELMGTEAFFGQGTRLTVV.